One sample yielded the 11 T cell receptor beta chains listed below, sequenced in a study of Tregs in tolerant kidney transplant recipients. Sequencing used immunoSEQ multiplex PCR; TCRdb keeps in-frame clones, though not all of them. This sample has about 18,000 clones; 82% occur once, and the top ten carry almost 2.5%. Specimen: Tregs from blood. All receptors derive from a human donor in good health.

The V and J genes are TRBV9 and TRBJ2-3; D gene uncertain. This CDR3 comprises 15 residues. The ends were cut back, 0 bases at V and 2 bases at J, with 10 bases in the middle. CDR1 is SGDLS, CDR2 YYNGEE, per germline. The chain's CDR3 is CASSVANYPTDTQYF. The CDR3 DNA follows: TGTGCCAGCAGCGTAGCAAACTACCCCACAGATACGCAGTATTTT.

In DNA form, the CDR3 reads TGCGCCAGCAGCTTGGGTGGGGGCCGCAATGAGCAGTTCTTC. It encodes CASSLGGGRNEQFF. The chain combines TRBV5-1 with TRBJ2-1; weak D call: TRBD1 (6 bases). From germline, CDR1 is SGHRS and CDR2 YFSETQ. The CDR3 totals 14 residues. V was pared by 0 bases and J by 6 bases, with 10 bases between.

The chain has TRBV7-9 and TRBJ2-5; D remains ambiguous. The V end lost 4 bases, the J end lost 5 bases, and 5 bases lay between the germline ends. This CDR3 is 11 amino acids long. Germline V gene data show CDR1 as SEHNR and CDR2 as FQNEAQ (reference sequence). CDR3 protein: CASSSRETQYF. In nucleotides, the CDR3 is TGTGCCAGCAGCTCCAGGGAGACCCAGTACTTC.

V usage is TRBV5-6 and J usage is TRBJ2-7; 10 bases align to TRBD2. Germline CDR1 reads SGHDT; CDR2 reads YYEEEE. The CDR3 is 14 amino acids. Unmatched junction bases numbered 1, after V lost 2 bases and J lost 2 bases. CDR3: CASSFLAGAYEQYF. The CDR3 DNA sequence: TGTGCCAGCAGCTTCCTAGCGGGAGCCTACGAGCAGTACTTC.

The V call is TRBV4-2, the J call TRBJ1-2; 7 bases fit TRBD1. The junction had 8 bases not matched to a gene; V was cut back by 4 bases and J by 3 bases. The CDR3 contains 15 residues. The V gene's germline CDR1 is LGHNA and CDR2 YNFKEQ. As DNA, the CDR3 is TGTGCCAGCAGCCCTCTGACCCAGGGGGACTATGGCTACACCTTC. Amino acid sequence: CASSPLTQGDYGYTF.

This chain connects TRBV5-4 to TRBJ2-5; a possible D gene is TRBD2 (5 bases). This CDR3 has 14 residues. The V gene lost 1 base and the J gene lost 3 bases, with 10 bases spanning the gap. Germline lookup yields CDR1 SGHNT and CDR2 YYREEE (reference sequence). The CDR3 here is CASSLQSSKETQYF. The CDR3 coding sequence is TGTGCCAGCAGCTTGCAGTCTAGCAAAGAGACCCAGTACTTC.

The rearrangement links TRBV6-1 to TRBJ1-4; D is possibly TRBD1 (6 bases). CDR3 length equals 13 residues. CDR1 is MNHNS and CDR2 is SASEGT in the germline V gene. V lost 6 bases and J 4 bases, leaving 9 bases between the germline ends. CDR3 nucleotides: TGTGCCAGCAGCCGGGACATTAATGAAAAACTGTTTTTT. Translation: CASSRDINEKLFF.

This clone was seen only once. The chain combines TRBV5-1 with TRBJ2-3, with D perhaps TRBD2 (6 bases). Trimming left V 0 bases short and J 6 bases short, with 14 bases between. CDR1 SGHRS and CDR2 YFSETQ come from the germline V gene. CDR3 length: 15 residues. For the CDR3, the DNA is TGCGCCAGCAGCTTGGTGGGCGGGGAAGTGGATACGCAGTATTTT. Translating it yields CASSLVGGEVDTQYF.

The V call is TRBV5-1, the J call TRBJ2-2; a weak D match, TRBD2 (5 bases). The CDR3 covers 14 residues. CDR1 SGHRS and CDR2 YFSETQ come from the germline V gene. V was cut by 0 bases and J by 6 bases, with 9 bases left in between. The CDR3 DNA sequence: TGCGCCAGCAGCTTGGGGGGAGCGCCCGGGGAGCTGTTTTTT. It translates to CASSLGGAPGELFF.

The chain is built from TRBV7-6 and TRBJ2-5, with TRBD2 as a possible D gene (7 bases). CDR1 is SGHVS, CDR2 FNYEAQ, per germline. The CDR3 length is 12 residues. Trimming removed 1 base from V and 9 bases from J, with 9 bases in between. The DNA for the CDR3 is TGTGCCAGCAGCTTAGAGGGGGGGGCCCAGTACTTC. Its protein is CASSLEGGAQYF.

The V call is TRBV7-2, the J call TRBJ2-5; tentatively, D is TRBD2 (5 bases). Germline V CDR1 and CDR2: SGHTA, FQGNSA. The germline V and J ends were trimmed by 5 bases and 5 bases, with 12 bases remaining between them. The CDR3 covers 13 residues. Written as DNA, the CDR3 is TGTGCCAGCAGCCCGAGGGTTGGGGAGACCCAGTACTTC. Protein product: CASSPRVGETQYF.